The subject of this entry is one T cell receptor (beta chain). Trimming removed 2 bases at V and 5 bases at J, with 11 bases between. The CDR3 has 14 amino acids. CDR1 MNHEY and CDR2 SMNVEV come from the germline V gene (reference sequence). This specimen belongs to a study of T-cell memory formation after mild COVID-19. Via MiXCR, TCRdb re-called the 5' RACE reads, giving one row per CDR3 protein. Seen here are 85,000 to 130,000 distinct CDR3 sequences, approximately 13% observed once, and the top ten hold roughly 27%. The chain is built from TRBV27 and TRBJ2-3; D remains ambiguous. The receptor was isolated from an adult woman who had mild COVID-19 (a few samples of this study predate the infection). Cell type and time point are not known. The source material was PBMCs or a T cell subset sorted from them (not recorded which). The CDR3 bases are TGTGCCAGCAGTTTAGAAGGGATTGAAGATACGCAGTATTTT. Translation: CASSLEGIEDTQYF.